These 18 T cell receptor beta chains were sequenced from one sample in a study of blood T cell repertoires in COVID-19 (TCRdb year 2020). Preparation of the library involved the immunoSEQ multiplex PCR assay. TCRdb re-hosts the immuneACCESS table, in-frame sequences only. Its copies lack some clones; in the studies checked, an unresolved V gene accounts for under half of them, and the cause for the rest is not known. This sample gives 350,000 to 450,000 clones in total; approximately 93% of them show up just once. The leading ten clones occupy about 0.86% of the sample. Sequences were obtained from PBMCs or T cells enriched from blood (not recorded which). The receptor set was obtained from a woman aged 40 to 49 who had been exposed to COVID-19.

The gene calls are TRBV5-1 and TRBJ1-2; D gene ambiguous. This CDR3 region has 13 residues. Germline-derived CDR1 and CDR2 are SGHRS and YFSETQ. Trimming pared 0 bases from V and 4 bases from J, leaving 7 bases between. The DNA for the CDR3 is TGCGCCAGCAGCTTGGACAGATTCTATGGCTACACCTTC. Residues: CASSLDRFYGYTF.

The chain carries TRBV5-5 and TRBJ1-1; D unclear. Trimming cost V 0 bases and J 5 bases, with 8 bases left between them. Germline lookup yields CDR1 SGHKS and CDR2 YYEKEE (reference sequence). This CDR3 is built from 13 residues. CDR3 sequence reads: CASSLGWRTEAFF. Written as DNA, the CDR3 is TGTGCCAGCAGCTTGGGTTGGAGGACTGAAGCTTTCTTT.

The genes are TRBV29-1 and TRBJ2-1, with TRBD2 matching over 12 bases. Unmatched junction bases numbered 3, after V lost 4 bases and J lost 8 bases. CDR1 is SQVTM and CDR2 is ANQGSEA in the germline V gene. The CDR3 contains 13 residues. The CDR3 DNA sequence: TGCAGCGTTGCTAGCGGGGGGGTACATGAGCAGTTCTTC. Amino acids: CSVASGGVHEQFF.

The chain combines TRBV18 with TRBJ1-3, with 8 bases identical to TRBD1. V shed 6 bases and J 2 bases; nucleotides not matched to a gene: 18. Germline-derived CDR1 and CDR2 are KGHSH and LQKENI. This CDR3 is 19 amino acids long. CDR3 DNA: TGTGCCAGCTCCGGGGACAGGCCAACTCACCTGGGAACTGGAAACACCATATATTTT. Translation gives CASSGDRPTHLGTGNTIYF.

The V and J genes are TRBV19 and TRBJ2-2; D remains unclear. Germline V gene data show CDR1 as LNHDA and CDR2 as SQIVND (reference sequence). This CDR3 spans 11 amino acids. Trimming took off 7 bases at V and 6 bases at J, with 6 bases between the two ends. CDR3 DNA sequence: TGTGCCAGTATCCTCTCCGGGGAGCTGTTTTTT. The encoded protein is CASILSGELFF.

This clone has a single count. This sequence joins TRBV7-6 and TRBJ1-4; 7 nucleotides match TRBD1. Germline V gene sequence: CDR1 SGHVS, CDR2 FNYEAQ. The junction had 6 bases not matched to a gene; V was cut back by 5 bases and J by 3 bases. This CDR3 comprises 15 residues. CDR3 DNA sequence: TGTGCCAGCAGCGCTGAGGGGGCGGCTAATGAAAAACTGTTTTTT. Its translation is CASSAEGAANEKLFF.

This chain uses TRBV7-3 with TRBJ2-1; 8 bases are a match to TRBD2. CDR1 is SGHTA, CDR2 FQGTGA, per germline. This CDR3 is 13 amino acids long. Losses at the gene ends were 5 bases for V and 6 bases for J; bases not matched to a gene: 3. The CDR3 protein is CASSQAGGNEQFF. The CDR3 coding sequence is TGTGCCAGCAGCCAGGCGGGGGGCAATGAGCAGTTCTTC.

Worth noting for this clone: Other DNA sequences within the sample encode an identical CDR3. The chain joins TRBV5-6 to TRBJ1-5; D ambiguous. V was shortened by 2 bases and J by 4 bases, with 4 bases between the two germline ends. This CDR3 comprises 12 residues. Looked up from germline, CDR1 is SGHDT and CDR2 is YYEEEE. The CDR3 loop reads CASSLSNQPQHF. The CDR3, as DNA: TGTGCCAGCAGCTTATCGAATCAGCCCCAGCATTTT.

The chain links TRBV30 to TRBJ2-1; 7 positions agree with TRBD2. Trimming cost V 2 bases and J 4 bases; bases outside gene matches: 8. The CDR3 covers 15 residues. Germline CDR1 GTSNPN, CDR2 SVGIG (reference sequence). CDR3 coding DNA: TGTGCCTGGAGTAAAGTTGGACTAGGATACAATGAGCAGTTCTTC. Protein sequence: CAWSKVGLGYNEQFF.

The CDR3 region is CASSALTTGIDEQFF. CDR3 DNA sequence: TGTGCCAGCAGCGCGCTGACCACAGGGATCGATGAGCAGTTCTTC. The chain uses TRBV9 and TRBJ2-1, with D perhaps matching TRBD1 (6 bases). The V end was cut by 3 bases, the J end by 8 bases, with 18 bases between. The germline V gene encodes CDR1 SGDLS and CDR2 YYNGEE. This CDR3 comprises 15 residues.

This chain joins TRBV30 and TRBJ2-2; D ambiguous. This CDR3 comprises 14 residues. The V gene lost 0 bases and the J gene lost 7 bases, with 12 bases spanning the gap. Looked up from germline, CDR1 is GTSNPN and CDR2 is SVGIG (reference sequence). CDR3 DNA sequence: TGTGCCTGGAGTGTTATCAGATACAGCGGGGAGCTGTTTTTT. It yields the protein CAWSVIRYSGELFF.

In DNA, the CDR3 is TGTGCCAGCTCACCGTCTGGACAGGGGGGTTCGGGGGAGCAGTACTTC. Translation gives CASSPSGQGGSGEQYF. This chain links TRBV18 with TRBJ2-7; 10 bases fit TRBD1. Unmatched junction bases numbered 12, after V lost 3 bases and J lost 7 bases. CDR1 and CDR2 from the germline V gene are KGHSH and LQKENI. The CDR3 totals 16 residues.

The chain combines TRBV10-1 with TRBJ1-1; D gene unclear. CDR1 is WNHNN, CDR2 SYGVQD, per germline (reference sequence). The ends were cut back, 4 bases at V and 1 base at J, with 7 bases in the middle. The CDR3 loop spans 13 amino acids. CDR3 sequence: CASSGLPNTEAFF. CDR3 DNA: TGCGCCAGCAGTGGACTCCCGAACACTGAAGCTTTCTTT.

This chain connects TRBV6-5 to TRBJ2-7, with 7 bases lining up with TRBD1. This CDR3 comprises 14 residues. Germline loops: CDR1 MNHEY, CDR2 SVGAGI. The V gene end was trimmed by 5 bases and the J gene end by 5 bases; junction bases not matched to a gene: 9. The CDR3 region has the DNA TGTGCCAGCAGTCTCCGCCGACAGGGCCACGAGCAGTACTTC. This sequence encodes CASSLRRQGHEQYF.

The V gene is TRBV4-1, the J gene TRBJ1-5; perhaps TRBD1 as D (6 bases). Germline loops: CDR1 MGHRA, CDR2 YSYEKL. The V end lost 0 bases, the J end lost 3 bases, and 15 bases lay between the germline ends. This CDR3 contains 17 residues. The CDR3 DNA reads TGCGCCAGCAGCCAAGATCTTCGACAGGTCCACAATCAGCCCCAGCATTTT. Translating it yields CASSQDLRQVHNQPQHF.

This chain links TRBV7-9 with TRBJ2-1, with 11 nucleotides matching TRBD2. The CDR3 has 16 residues. V shed 5 bases, J shed 8 bases, and the junction held 11 bases outside the gene matches. Germline lookup yields CDR1 SEHNR and CDR2 FQNEAQ (reference sequence). Here the CDR3 DNA reads TGTGCCAGCAGCCCCCCGGGACTAGCGGCCACGGATGAGCAGTTCTTC. Amino acids: CASSPPGLAATDEQFF.

This chain joins TRBV6-5 and TRBJ2-7, with a weak D call TRBD2 (6 bases). The CDR3 extends over 13 amino acids. Germline V CDR1 and CDR2: MNHEY, SVGAGI. V was pared by 6 bases and J by 2 bases, with 11 bases between. The CDR3 DNA is TGTGCCAGCAGGCGGGACCAAACCTACGAGCAGTACTTC. Amino acid sequence: CASRRDQTYEQYF.

The chain carries TRBV15 and TRBJ1-1; D ambiguous. Per the germline V gene, CDR1 is LNHNV and CDR2 is YYDKDF (reference sequence). V was clipped by 0 bases and J by 2 bases, with 7 bases between them. This CDR3 spans 14 amino acids. The CDR3 DNA reads TGTGCCACCAGCAGAGACAGAATAAACACTGAAGCTTTCTTT. It translates to CATSRDRINTEAFF.